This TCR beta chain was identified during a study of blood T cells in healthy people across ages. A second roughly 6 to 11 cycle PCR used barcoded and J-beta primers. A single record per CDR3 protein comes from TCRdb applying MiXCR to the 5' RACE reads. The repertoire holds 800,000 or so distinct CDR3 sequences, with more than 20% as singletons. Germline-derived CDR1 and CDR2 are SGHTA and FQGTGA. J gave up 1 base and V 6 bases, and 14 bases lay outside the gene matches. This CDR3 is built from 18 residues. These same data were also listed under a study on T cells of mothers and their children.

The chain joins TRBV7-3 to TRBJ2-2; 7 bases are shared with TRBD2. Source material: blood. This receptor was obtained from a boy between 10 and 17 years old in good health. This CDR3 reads CASSPRPGLSLNTGELFF. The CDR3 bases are TGTGCCAGCAGTCCCCGACCGGGACTAAGTCTGAACACCGGGGAGCTGTTTTTT.